This T cell receptor (beta chain) was observed in a study of blood T cells in healthy people across ages. Overall study context: With template switching, about one barcoded beta molecule was captured per two T cells.

About this clonotype itself: As yet, its antigen is unknown.

Each sample had at least 7 million PBMCs isolated. PCR was performed a second time for roughly 7 to 12 cycles using a sample-barcoded 5' primer and a J-beta primer mix. TCRdb independently ran MiXCR on the 5' RACE reads; one entry per CDR3 protein. The table has some 710,000 distinct CDR3 sequences, 35% to 60% seen once. Study-wide results and caveats: Per million T cells, TCR beta diversity dropped about linearly as age rose.

With 5 bases clipped from V and 0 bases from J, the junction kept 7 bases outside the gene matches. Germline CDR1 reads SQVTM; CDR2 reads ANQGSEA. The length of the CDR3 is 15 residues. The sequence came from a man older than 75 in good health. V and J are TRBV29-1 and TRBJ1-5, with 7 bases fitting TRBD1. The source material was blood. The DNA of the CDR3 is TGCAGCGTTCAGGGGGGGTTGAATAGCAATCAGCCCCAGCATTTT. It encodes CSVQGGLNSNQPQHF.